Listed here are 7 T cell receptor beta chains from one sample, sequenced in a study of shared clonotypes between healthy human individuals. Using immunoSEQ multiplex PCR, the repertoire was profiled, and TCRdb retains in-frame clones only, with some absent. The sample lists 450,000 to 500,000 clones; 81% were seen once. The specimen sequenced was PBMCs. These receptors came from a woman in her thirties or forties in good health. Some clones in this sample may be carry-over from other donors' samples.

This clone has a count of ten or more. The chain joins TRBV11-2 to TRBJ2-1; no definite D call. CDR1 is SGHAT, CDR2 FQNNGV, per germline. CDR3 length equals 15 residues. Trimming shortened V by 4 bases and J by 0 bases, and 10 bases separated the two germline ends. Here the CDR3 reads CASSSKLSSYNEQFF. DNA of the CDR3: TGTGCCAGCAGCTCCAAATTGAGCTCCTACAATGAGCAGTTCTTC.

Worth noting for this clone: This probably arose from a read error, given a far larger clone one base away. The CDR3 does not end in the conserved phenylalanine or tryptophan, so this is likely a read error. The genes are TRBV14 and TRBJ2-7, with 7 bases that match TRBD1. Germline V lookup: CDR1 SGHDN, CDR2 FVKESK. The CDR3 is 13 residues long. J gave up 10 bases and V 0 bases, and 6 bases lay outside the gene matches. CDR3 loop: CASSQELGDSQYL. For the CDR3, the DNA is TGTGCCAGCAGCCAAGAATTAGGGGACAGCCAGTACTTA.

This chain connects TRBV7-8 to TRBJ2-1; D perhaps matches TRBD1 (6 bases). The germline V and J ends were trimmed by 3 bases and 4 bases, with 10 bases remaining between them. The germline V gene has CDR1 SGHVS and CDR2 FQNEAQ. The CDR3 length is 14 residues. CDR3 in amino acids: CASSLDRVYNEQFF. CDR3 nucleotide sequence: TGTGCCAGCAGCTTGGACAGAGTTTACAATGAGCAGTTCTTC.

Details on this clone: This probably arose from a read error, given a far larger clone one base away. The CDR3 is CSAGGGSSSSNQPQHF. CDR3 DNA sequence: TGCAGCGCCGGTGGGGGCAGTAGTTCCAGCAATCAGCCCCAGCATTTT. V is TRBV29-1 and J is TRBJ1-5; a possible D gene is TRBD1 (6 bases). This CDR3 spans 16 amino acids. Trimming took off 7 bases at V and 1 base at J, with 20 bases between the two ends. The germline V gene encodes CDR1 SQVTM and CDR2 ANQGSEA.

The CDR3 DNA is TGCGCCAGCAGCTATGGACAGAACCAAGAGACCCAGTACTTC. Its protein is CASSYGQNQETQYF. The chain has TRBV5-1 and TRBJ2-5; D perhaps matches TRBD1 (6 bases). V lost 3 bases and J 0 bases, leaving 9 bases between the germline ends. The CDR3 contains 14 residues. From germline, CDR1 is SGHRS and CDR2 YFSETQ.

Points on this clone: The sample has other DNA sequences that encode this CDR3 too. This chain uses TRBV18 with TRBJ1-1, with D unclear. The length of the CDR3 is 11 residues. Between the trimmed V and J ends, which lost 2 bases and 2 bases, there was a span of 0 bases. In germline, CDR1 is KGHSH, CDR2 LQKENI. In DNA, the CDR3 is TGTGCCAGCTCACCAAACACTGAAGCTTTCTTT. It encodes CASSPNTEAFF.

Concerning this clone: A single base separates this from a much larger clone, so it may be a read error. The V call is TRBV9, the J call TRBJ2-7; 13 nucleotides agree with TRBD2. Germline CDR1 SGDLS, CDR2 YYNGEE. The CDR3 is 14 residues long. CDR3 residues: CASSRTSGSHEQCF. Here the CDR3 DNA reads TGTGCCAGCAGCAGGACTAGCGGGAGCCACGAGCAGTGCTTC. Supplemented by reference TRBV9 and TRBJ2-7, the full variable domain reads DSGVTQTPKHLITATGQRVTLRCSPRSGDLSVYWYQQSLDQGLQFLIQYYNGEERAKGNILERFSAQQFPDLHSELNLSSLELGDSALYFCASSRTSGSHEQCFGPGTRLTVT.